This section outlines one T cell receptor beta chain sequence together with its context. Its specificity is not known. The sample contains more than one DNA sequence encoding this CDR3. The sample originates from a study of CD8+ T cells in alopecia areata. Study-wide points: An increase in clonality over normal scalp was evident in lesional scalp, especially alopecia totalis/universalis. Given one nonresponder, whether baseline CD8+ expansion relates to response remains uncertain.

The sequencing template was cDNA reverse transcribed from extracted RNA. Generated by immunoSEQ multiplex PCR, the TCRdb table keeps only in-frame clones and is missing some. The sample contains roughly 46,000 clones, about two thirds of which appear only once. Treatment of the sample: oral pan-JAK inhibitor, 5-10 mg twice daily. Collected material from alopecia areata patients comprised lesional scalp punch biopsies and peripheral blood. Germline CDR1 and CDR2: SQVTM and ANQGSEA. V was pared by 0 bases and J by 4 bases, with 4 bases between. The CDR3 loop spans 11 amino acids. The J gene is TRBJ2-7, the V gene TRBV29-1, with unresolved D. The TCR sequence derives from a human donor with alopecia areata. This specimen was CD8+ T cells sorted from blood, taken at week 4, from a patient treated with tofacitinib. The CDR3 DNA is TGCAGCGTTGAAGACAGTTACGAGCAGTACTTC. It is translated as CSVEDSYEQYF.